The 15 T cell receptor beta chains in this list originate from one sample, sequenced in a study of identical twins. In TCRdb, the 5' RACE reads were re-called with MiXCR into one record per CDR3 protein. This table has about 530,000 distinct CDR3 sequences, approximately 20% appearing once. Another study also made use of these data, one on yellow fever vaccine responses in identical twins.

The specimen was CD4+ T cells sorted from blood. All receptors derive from a young woman in good health.

This clonotype was detected ten times or more. V gene TRBV9 combines with J gene TRBJ2-7; TRBD2 agrees at 7 bases. Germline assignment: CDR1 SGDLS and CDR2 YYNGEE. The CDR3 runs to 14 residues. The J segment lost 0 bases and the V segment lost 0 bases, leaving 0 bases of the junction unmatched. CDR3 region: CASSVGGSSYEQYF. The DNA for the CDR3 is TGTGCCAGCAGCGTAGGCGGGAGCTCCTACGAGCAGTACTTC.

The V and J genes are TRBV7-8 and TRBJ1-2; 10 bases are shared with TRBD1. The CDR3 runs to 17 residues. Germline V gives CDR1 SGHVS, CDR2 FQNEAQ. J was trimmed by 3 bases and V by 5 bases; bases with no gene match: 12. CDR3 loop: CASSPPTGGKAYYGYTF. The CDR3 nucleotides are TGTGCCAGCAGCCCTCCGACAGGGGGCAAAGCCTACTATGGCTACACCTTC.

The rearrangement uses TRBV3-1 and TRBJ2-1; 14 nucleotides match TRBD2. Looked up from germline, CDR1 is LGHDT and CDR2 is YNNKEL (reference sequence). The CDR3 totals 15 residues. V gave up 2 bases and J gave up 9 bases; unmatched junction bases: 3. The CDR3 coding sequence is TGTGCCAGCAGCCAAAGACTAGCGGGGGGGGGTGAGCAGTTCTTC. Its translation is CASSQRLAGGGEQFF.

This clonotype was counted between two and nine times. The V gene is TRBV5-1, the J gene TRBJ1-1, with D possibly TRBD1 on 5 matching bases. Deletions cut 2 bases from V and 1 base from J, with 15 bases between. There are 16 residues in the CDR3. Germline CDR1 is SGHRS and CDR2 is YFSETQ. CDR3: CASSFRADSRNTEAFF. CDR3 nucleotides: TGCGCCAGCAGCTTCAGGGCAGACTCCCGGAACACTGAAGCTTTCTTT.

This chain uses TRBV18 with TRBJ2-3, with D possibly TRBD1 on 5 matching bases. There are 15 residues in the CDR3. V lost 3 bases and J lost 5, with 15 bases in between. Germline assignment: CDR1 KGHSH and CDR2 LQKENI. CDR3 in DNA: TGTGCCAGCTCACCTCCCGGGCAGGGCGGAGATACGCAGTATTTT. Translated: CASSPPGQGGDTQYF.

The V and J genes are TRBV28 and TRBJ1-5; possible D gene TRBD1, 5 bases. The V end was cut by 6 bases, the J end by 2 bases, with 14 bases between. This CDR3 has 15 amino acids. From germline, CDR1 is MDHEN and CDR2 SYDVKM. The CDR3 coding sequence is TGTGCCAGCAGAAGCCGGGGGGGTGGCAATCAGCCCCAGCATTTT. Its protein product is CASRSRGGGNQPQHF.

The gene calls are TRBV20-1 and TRBJ2-1, with TRBD1 matching 8 bases. Germline CDR1 DFQATT, CDR2 SNEGSKA (reference sequence). The V segment lost 5 bases and the J segment 12 bases; nucleotides outside the gene matches: 6. The CDR3 runs to 11 residues. The CDR3 nucleotides are TGCAGTGCTGACAGGGGTGGGGTGCAGTTCTTC. It codes for CSADRGGVQFF.

This clonotype occurred a few times. The chain has TRBV3-1 and TRBJ2-3; tentatively, D is TRBD1 (5 bases). The V gene's germline CDR1 is LGHDT and CDR2 YNNKEL (reference sequence). Trimming stripped 4 bases from V and 2 bases from J, with 13 bases between. CDR3 size: 15 residues. CDR3 protein: CASSRDQGTTDTQYF. CDR3 nucleotide sequence: TGTGCCAGCAGCCGTGACCAGGGAACCACAGATACGCAGTATTTT.

The chain is built from TRBV15 and TRBJ2-7; 8 bases align to TRBD2. The V segment lost 2 bases and the J segment 3 bases; nucleotides outside the gene matches: 3. The CDR3 contains 14 residues. The germline V gene has CDR1 LNHNV and CDR2 YYDKDF (reference sequence). The CDR3 region is CATSRQGTSYEQYF. The CDR3 nucleotides read TGTGCCACCAGCAGACAGGGGACTAGCTACGAGCAGTACTTC.

This clonotype was seen a few times. V usage is TRBV27 and J usage is TRBJ2-5, with 9 bases that match TRBD2. The J segment lost 3 bases and the V segment lost 1 base, leaving 3 bases of the junction unmatched. CDR1 is MNHEY and CDR2 is SMNVEV in the germline V gene (reference sequence). This CDR3 spans 15 amino acids. The CDR3 protein is CASSLWLAGKETQYF. CDR3 sequence (DNA): TGTGCCAGCAGTTTATGGCTAGCGGGGAAAGAGACCCAGTACTTC.

In its sample, this clonotype was seen a few times. This rearrangement joins TRBV5-1 to TRBJ2-3; TRBD1 matches at 7 bases. J was trimmed by 2 bases and V by 0 bases; bases with no gene match: 3. Germline loops: CDR1 SGHRS, CDR2 YFSETQ. This CDR3 region has 15 residues. The CDR3, as DNA: TGCGCCAGCAGCTTGGCGACAGGGTTCACAGATACGCAGTATTTT. Translating it yields CASSLATGFTDTQYF.

This clonotype was seen a few times. The rearrangement joins TRBV7-6 to TRBJ2-1; no firm D call. There are 15 residues in the CDR3. The ends were cut back, 0 bases at V and 0 bases at J, with 6 bases in the middle. Germline loops: CDR1 SGHVS, CDR2 FNYEAQ. CDR3 sequence (DNA): TGTGCCAGCAGCTTAGCAATAAGCTCCTACAATGAGCAGTTCTTC. Amino acids: CASSLAISSYNEQFF.

The J gene is TRBJ2-3, the V gene TRBV24-1; the D gene is possibly TRBD2 (6 bases). The CDR3 length is 12 residues. Trimming took off 8 bases at V and 2 bases at J, with 7 bases between the two ends. Germline-derived CDR1 and CDR2 are KGHDR and SFDVKD. CDR3 loop: CATKGLTDTQYF. CDR3 sequence (DNA): TGTGCCACCAAGGGACTCACAGATACGCAGTATTTT.

J is TRBJ2-7 and V is TRBV27; 8 nucleotides align to TRBD1. Trimming cost V 0 bases and J 3 bases; bases outside gene matches: 1. CDR3 length: 14 amino acids. Germline V CDR1 and CDR2: MNHEY, SMNVEV (reference sequence). CDR3 bases: TGTGCCAGCAGTTTATCGACAGGGGACTACGAGCAGTACGTC. This sequence encodes CASSLSTGDYEQYV.

V usage is TRBV15 and J usage is TRBJ1-5, with D tentatively TRBD1 (6 bases). Germline-derived CDR1 and CDR2 are LNHNV and YYDKDF (reference sequence). V lost 6 bases and J lost 6, with 18 bases in between. The CDR3 contains 15 residues. CDR3 region: CATSPGTRVGQPQHF. The CDR3 DNA sequence: TGTGCCACCAGTCCTGGGACACGGGTAGGTCAGCCCCAGCATTTT.